Listed below are T cell receptor beta chains from one sample, sequenced in a study of T cell responses to AZD1222 COVID-19 vaccine. Sequencing used immunoSEQ multiplex PCR; TCRdb keeps in-frame clones, though not all of them. The sample holds some 30,000 clones, roughly nine tenths seen once. The sample here was peripheral blood, taken on day 0 of AZD1222 vaccination. These receptors were collected from an adult in good health. The CDR3 runs from the conserved cysteine through the conserved F or W. D genes are given only for firm matches. Clone size appears in some rows only: once, few, many, or a class for an expanded clone.

CDR3 protein | CDR3 DNA | D gene | J gene | V gene | clone size
CATSVGGGEQYF | TGTGCCACCAGTGTGGGAGGGGGAGAGCAGTACTTC | - | TRBJ2-7 | TRBV24-1 | few
CSVRDSSYEQYF | TGCAGCGTCCGGGACAGCTCCTACGAGCAGTACTTC | TRBD1 | TRBJ2-7 | TRBV29-1 | -
CASSRTATNEKLFF | TGTGCCAGCAGCCGGACAGCAACTAATGAAAAACTGTTTTTT | - | TRBJ1-4 | TRBV7-2 | -
CASSMEARNQPQHF | TGTGCCAGTAGTATGGAGGCCCGCAATCAGCCCCAGCATTTT | - | TRBJ1-5 | TRBV19 | -
CASGPGQGTGELFF | TGTGCTAGTGGTCCGGGACAGGGGACCGGGGAGCTGTTTTTT | TRBD1 | TRBJ2-2 | TRBV12-5 | once
CASSQPGRAYEQYF | TGCGCCAGCAGCCAGCCGGGGAGGGCCTACGAGCAGTACTTC | TRBD2 | TRBJ2-7 | TRBV4-1 | few
CASSLDTAGLGYTF | TGTGCCAGCAGCTTAGATACGGCAGGGCTTGGCTACACCTTC | - | TRBJ1-2 | TRBV11-2 | -
CASSLWGAGNTIYF | TGTGCCAGCAGCTTATGGGGGGCTGGAAACACCATATATTTT | - | TRBJ1-3 | TRBV7-2 | -
CASREGPYEQYF | TGTGCCAGCAGGGAGGGTCCCTACGAGCAGTACTTC | - | TRBJ2-7 | TRBV25-1 | -
CATSDNFGRGGIGSNTEAFF | TGTGCCACCAGTGATAACTTCGGCCGAGGGGGGATTGGCTCGAACACTGAAGCTTTCTTT | - | TRBJ1-1 | TRBV24-1 | -
CASSPSRNSRSYNEQFF | TGTGCCAGCAGTCCCAGTCGGAATTCAAGGTCCTACAATGAGCAGTTCTTC | - | TRBJ2-1 | TRBV6-6 | -
CASSQDAGPYGYTF | TGCGCCAGCAGCCAAGACGCAGGGCCTTATGGCTACACCTTC | - | TRBJ1-2 | TRBV4-1 | once
CASSQVDRDYEQYF | TGCGCCAGCAGCCAAGTTGACAGGGACTACGAGCAGTACTTC | TRBD1 | TRBJ2-7 | TRBV4-1 | -
CASRPGGLETQYF | TGTGCCAGCAGACCAGGGGGGCTGGAGACCCAGTACTTC | - | TRBJ2-5 | TRBV28 | -
CASSLVSGGRRADTQYF | TGTGCCAGCAGCTTAGTATCAGGGGGAAGGCGAGCAGATACGCAGTATTTT | TRBD1 | TRBJ2-3 | TRBV7-9 | -
CASSFEGVTYNEQFF | TGCGCCAGCAGCTTCGAAGGGGTAACCTACAATGAGCAGTTCTTC | - | TRBJ2-1 | TRBV5-1 | -
CASSGPGDGGYTF | TGTGCCAGCAGTGGCCCCGGAGACGGAGGCTACACCTTC | - | TRBJ1-2 | TRBV25-1 | -
CATTNGQGANSPLHF | TGTGCCACCACTAACGGACAGGGGGCAAATTCACCCCTCCACTTT | TRBD1 | TRBJ1-6 | TRBV10-3 | -
CASRRTGGTGELFF | TGTGCCAGCAGACGGACAGGGGGCACCGGGGAGCTGTTTTTT | TRBD1 | TRBJ2-2 | TRBV6-5 | -
CASSGISGAYGYTF | TGTGCCAGCAGTGGGATTTCGGGGGCCTACGGCTACACCTTC | - | TRBJ1-2 | TRBV2 | -
CASSMTSGRVYNEQFF | TGTGCCAGCAGCATGACTAGCGGGAGGGTTTACAATGAGCAGTTCTTC | TRBD2 | TRBJ2-1 | TRBV7-3 | -
CASSPPTTRRTYEQYF | TGTGCCAGCTCACCACCGACTACGCGTAGAACCTACGAGCAGTACTTC | - | TRBJ2-7 | TRBV18 | -
CASSLDSHGGRGTGELFF | TGTGCCAGCAGCTTGGACAGTCACGGCGGGAGAGGGACCGGGGAGCTGTTTTTT | TRBD2 | TRBJ2-2 | TRBV5-5 | -
CASSRQGNYGYTF | TGTGCCAGCAGTCGACAGGGGAACTATGGCTACACCTTC | TRBD1 | TRBJ1-2 | TRBV2 | -
CASRLQVNQPQHF | TGTGCCAGCAGACTACAGGTAAATCAGCCCCAGCATTTT | - | TRBJ1-5 | TRBV7-2 | -
CASSGIQGAVEKLFF | TGTGCCAGCAGCGGTATCCAGGGGGCGGTTGAAAAACTGTTTTTT | TRBD1 | TRBJ1-4 | TRBV7-2 | -
CASSAGGPSYEQYF | TGTGCCAGCAGCGCGGGAGGGCCCTCCTACGAGCAGTACTTC | TRBD2 | TRBJ2-7 | TRBV7-9 | -